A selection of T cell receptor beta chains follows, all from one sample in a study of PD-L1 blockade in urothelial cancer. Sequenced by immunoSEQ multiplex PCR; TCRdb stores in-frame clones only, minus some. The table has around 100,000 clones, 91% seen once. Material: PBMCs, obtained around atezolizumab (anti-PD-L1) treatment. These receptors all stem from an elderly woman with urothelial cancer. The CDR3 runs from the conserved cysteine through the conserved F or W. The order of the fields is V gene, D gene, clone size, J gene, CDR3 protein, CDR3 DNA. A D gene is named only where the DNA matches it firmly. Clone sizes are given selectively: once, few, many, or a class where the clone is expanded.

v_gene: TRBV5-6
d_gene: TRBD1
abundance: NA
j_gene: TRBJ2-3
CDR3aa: CASSLRQGFADTQYF
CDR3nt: TGTGCCAGCAGCTTGCGACAGGGCTTCGCAGATACGCAGTATTTT

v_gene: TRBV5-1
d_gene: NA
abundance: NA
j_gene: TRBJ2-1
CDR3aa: CASSLKVQRFDEQFF
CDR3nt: TGCGCCAGCAGCTTGAAGGTCCAGCGGTTCGATGAGCAGTTCTTC

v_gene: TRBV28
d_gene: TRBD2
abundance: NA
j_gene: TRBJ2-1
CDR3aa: CASSLGLAGSEQFF
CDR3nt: TGTGCCAGCAGTTTGGGACTAGCGGGATCTGAGCAGTTCTTC

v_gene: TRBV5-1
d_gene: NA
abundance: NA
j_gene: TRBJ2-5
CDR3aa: CASTAKETQYF
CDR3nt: TGCGCCAGCACCGCTAAAGAGACCCAGTACTTC

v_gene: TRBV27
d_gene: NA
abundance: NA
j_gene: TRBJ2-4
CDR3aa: CASSPQGLAKNIQYF
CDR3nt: TGTGCCAGCAGTCCGCAGGGGTTGGCCAAAAACATTCAGTACTTC

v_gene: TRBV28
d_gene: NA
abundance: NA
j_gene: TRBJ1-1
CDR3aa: CASRPGGGGPEAFF
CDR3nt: TGTGCCAGCAGACCAGGAGGGGGGGGTCCCGAAGCTTTCTTT

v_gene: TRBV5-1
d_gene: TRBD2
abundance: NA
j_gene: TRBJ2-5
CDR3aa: CASSPGLAGDQETQYF
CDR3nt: TGCGCCAGCAGCCCTGGACTAGCGGGAGATCAGGAGACCCAGTACTTC

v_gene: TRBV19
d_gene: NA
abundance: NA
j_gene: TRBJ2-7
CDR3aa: CASSSQGTNHYEQYF
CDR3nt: TGTGCCAGTAGTTCCCAGGGGACTAATCACTACGAGCAGTACTTC

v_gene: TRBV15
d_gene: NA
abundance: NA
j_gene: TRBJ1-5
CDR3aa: CATSRDPAEDQPQHF
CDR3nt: TGTGCCACCAGCAGAGATCCCGCCGAGGATCAGCCCCAGCATTTT

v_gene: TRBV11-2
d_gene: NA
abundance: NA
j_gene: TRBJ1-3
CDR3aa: CASSFLGGQSSGNTIYF
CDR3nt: TGTGCCAGCAGCTTTTTAGGCGGGCAGAGCTCTGGAAACACCATATATTTT

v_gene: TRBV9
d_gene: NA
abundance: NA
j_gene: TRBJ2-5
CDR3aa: CASTREGAGGETQYF
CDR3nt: TGTGCCAGCACCCGAGAGGGGGCAGGGGGGGAGACCCAGTACTTC

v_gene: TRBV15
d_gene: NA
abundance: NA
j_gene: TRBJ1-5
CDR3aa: CATSKAGLGNQPQHF
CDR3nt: TGTGCCACCAGCAAGGCAGGCCTGGGCAATCAGCCCCAGCATTTT

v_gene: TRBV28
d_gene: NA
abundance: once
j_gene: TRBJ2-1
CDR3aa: CASSFPPGRDYNEQFF
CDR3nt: TGTGCCAGCAGTTTCCCCCCGGGGCGGGACTACAATGAGCAGTTCTTC

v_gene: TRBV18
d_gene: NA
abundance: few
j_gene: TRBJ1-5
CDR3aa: CASSPDSDQPQHF
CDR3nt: TGTGCCAGCTCGCCTGACAGTGACCAGCCCCAGCATTTT

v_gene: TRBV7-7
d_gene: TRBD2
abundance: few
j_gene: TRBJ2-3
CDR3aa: CASSLLVGGPTDTQYF
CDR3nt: TGTGCCAGCAGCCTTCTTGTGGGAGGGCCAACAGATACGCAGTATTTT

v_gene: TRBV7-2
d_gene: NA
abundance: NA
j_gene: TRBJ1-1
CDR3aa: CASSLWSPGEAFF
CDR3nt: TGTGCCAGCAGCTTATGGTCACCCGGTGAAGCTTTCTTT

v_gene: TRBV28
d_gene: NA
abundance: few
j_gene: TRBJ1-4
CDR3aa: CASSLGGKEKLFF
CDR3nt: TGTGCCAGCAGTCTGGGAGGAAAGGAAAAACTGTTTTTT

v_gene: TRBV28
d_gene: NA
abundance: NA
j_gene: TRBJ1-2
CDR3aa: CASSFYQGSMGGYTF
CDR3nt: TGTGCCAGCAGTTTTTATCAGGGTTCTATGGGTGGCTACACCTTC

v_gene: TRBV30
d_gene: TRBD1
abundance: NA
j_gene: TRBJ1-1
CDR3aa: CAWTRDRGFKTNTEAFF
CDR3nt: TGTGCCTGGACGAGGGACAGGGGGTTCAAAACGAACACTGAAGCTTTCTTT

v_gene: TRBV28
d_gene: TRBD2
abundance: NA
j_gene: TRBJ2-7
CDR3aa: CASSYLGLAGREQYF
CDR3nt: TGTGCCAGCAGCTACCTTGGACTAGCGGGGAGGGAGCAGTACTTC

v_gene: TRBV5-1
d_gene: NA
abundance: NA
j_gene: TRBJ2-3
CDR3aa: CASSSRKNTQYF
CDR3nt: TGCGCCAGCAGCTCTAGGAAGAATACGCAGTATTTT

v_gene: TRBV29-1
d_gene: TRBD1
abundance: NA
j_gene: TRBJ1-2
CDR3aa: CSAQGASGYTF
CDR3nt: TGCAGCGCACAGGGGGCGTCCGGCTACACCTTC

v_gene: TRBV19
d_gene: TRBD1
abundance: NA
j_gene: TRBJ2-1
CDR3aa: CASGTGTMRGNEQFF
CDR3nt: TGTGCCAGTGGGACAGGGACGATGCGGGGCAATGAGCAGTTCTTC

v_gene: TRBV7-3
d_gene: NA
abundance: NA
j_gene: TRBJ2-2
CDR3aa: CASSSSTVGELFF
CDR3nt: TGTGCCAGCAGCTCATCGACAGTGGGGGAGCTGTTTTTT

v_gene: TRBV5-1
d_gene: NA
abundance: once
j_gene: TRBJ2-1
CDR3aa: CASSLAENYNEQFF
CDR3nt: TGCGCCAGCAGCTTGGCAGAAAATTACAATGAGCAGTTCTTC

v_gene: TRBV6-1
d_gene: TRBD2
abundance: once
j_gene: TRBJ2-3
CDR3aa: CASSVGLGLAGGITDTQYF
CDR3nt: TGTGCCAGCAGTGTAGGACTGGGACTAGCGGGAGGGATCACAGATACGCAGTATTTT

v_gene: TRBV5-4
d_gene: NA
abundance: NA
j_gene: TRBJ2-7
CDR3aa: CASSSTGNHEQYF
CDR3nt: TGTGCCAGCAGCTCTACAGGGAACCACGAGCAGTACTTC

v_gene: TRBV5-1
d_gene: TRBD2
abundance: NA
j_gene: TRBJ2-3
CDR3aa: CASSLAGTSGRALTDTQYF
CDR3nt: TGCGCCAGCAGCTTGGCCGGGACTAGCGGGAGGGCCTTGACAGATACGCAGTATTTT

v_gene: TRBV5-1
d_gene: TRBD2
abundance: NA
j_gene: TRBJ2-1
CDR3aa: CASSASGRGSYNEQFF
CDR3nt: TGCGCCAGCAGCGCTAGCGGGAGAGGCTCCTACAATGAGCAGTTCTTC

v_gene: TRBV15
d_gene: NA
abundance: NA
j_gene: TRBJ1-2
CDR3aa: CATSRDRGGALSYGYTF
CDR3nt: TGTGCCACCAGCAGAGATAGGGGGGGGGCTCTGAGCTATGGCTACACCTTC

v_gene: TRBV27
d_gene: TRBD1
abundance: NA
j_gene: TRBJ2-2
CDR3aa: CASSSGQGKRTGELFF
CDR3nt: TGTGCCAGCAGTTCAGGACAGGGAAAGAGGACCGGGGAGCTGTTTTTT

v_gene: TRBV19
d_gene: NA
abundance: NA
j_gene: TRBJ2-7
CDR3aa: CASSRIRGEQYF
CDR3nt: TGTGCCAGTAGCCGAATACGGGGCGAGCAGTACTTC

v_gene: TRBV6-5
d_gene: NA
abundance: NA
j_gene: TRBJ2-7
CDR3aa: CASSADFSSYEQYF
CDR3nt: TGTGCCAGCAGTGCGGACTTCAGCTCCTACGAGCAGTACTTC

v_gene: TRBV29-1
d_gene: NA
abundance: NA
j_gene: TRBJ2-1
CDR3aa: CSADRGGNEQFF
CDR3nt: TGCAGCGCAGACCGAGGAGGCAATGAGCAGTTCTTC

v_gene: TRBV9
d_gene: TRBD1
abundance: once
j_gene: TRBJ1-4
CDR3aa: CASSPGTGVTNEKLFF
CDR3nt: TGTGCCAGCAGCCCCGGGACAGGGGTAACTAATGAAAAACTGTTTTTT

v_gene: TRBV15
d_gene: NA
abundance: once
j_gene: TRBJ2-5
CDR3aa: CATSKTASQETQYF
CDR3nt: TGTGCCACCAGCAAGACAGCTTCCCAAGAGACCCAGTACTTC

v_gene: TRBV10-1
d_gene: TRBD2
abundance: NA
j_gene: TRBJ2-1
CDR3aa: CASNPGLAVNSNEQFF
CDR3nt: TGCGCCAGCAATCCGGGACTAGCGGTAAACTCCAATGAGCAGTTCTTC

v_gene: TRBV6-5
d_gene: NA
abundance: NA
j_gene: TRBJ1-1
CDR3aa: CASSYGWNTEAFF
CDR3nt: TGTGCCAGCAGTTACGGCTGGAACACTGAAGCTTTCTTT

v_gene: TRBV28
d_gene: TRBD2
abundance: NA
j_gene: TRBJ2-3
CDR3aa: CASSMSGTRYTDTQYF
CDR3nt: TGTGCCAGCAGTATGTCCGGGACTAGATACACAGATACGCAGTATTTT

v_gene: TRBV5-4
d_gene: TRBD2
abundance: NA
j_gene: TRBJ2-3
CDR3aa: CASSFSGRVLTDTQYF
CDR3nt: TGTGCCAGCAGCTTTAGCGGGAGGGTTTTAACAGATACGCAGTATTTT

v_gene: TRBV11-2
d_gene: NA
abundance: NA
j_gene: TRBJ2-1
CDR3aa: CASSLGNLAGTHNEQFF
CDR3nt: TGTGCCAGCAGCTTAGGCAACCTGGCGGGGACCCACAATGAGCAGTTCTTC

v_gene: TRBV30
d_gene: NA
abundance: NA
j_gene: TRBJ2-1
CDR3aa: CAWSLNTGEQFF
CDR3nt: TGTGCCTGGAGCCTAAATACAGGGGAGCAGTTCTTC

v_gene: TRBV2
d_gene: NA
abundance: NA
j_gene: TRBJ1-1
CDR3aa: CASVVTEAFF
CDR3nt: TGTGCCAGCGTAGTCACTGAAGCTTTCTTT

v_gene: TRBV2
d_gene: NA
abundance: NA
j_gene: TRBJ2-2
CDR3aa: CASGSRDIAGELFF
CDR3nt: TGTGCCAGCGGGTCCCGGGACATTGCCGGGGAGCTGTTTTTT

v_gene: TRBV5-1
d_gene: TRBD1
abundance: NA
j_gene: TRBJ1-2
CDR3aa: CASSRFWTGYGYTF
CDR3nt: TGCGCCAGCAGCCGATTCTGGACAGGGTATGGCTACACCTTC

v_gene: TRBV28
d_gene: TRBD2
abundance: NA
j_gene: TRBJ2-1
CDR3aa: CASSLPGLAGNNEQFF
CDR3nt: TGTGCCAGCAGTTTACCGGGACTAGCGGGGAATAATGAGCAGTTCTTC

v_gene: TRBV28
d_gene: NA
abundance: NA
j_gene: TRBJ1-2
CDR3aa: CASSSGQLYGYTF
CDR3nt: TGTGCCAGCAGTTCCGGACAGCTTTATGGCTACACCTTC

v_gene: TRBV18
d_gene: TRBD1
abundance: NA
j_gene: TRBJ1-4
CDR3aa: CASSPPTGGSEKLFF
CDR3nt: TGTGCCAGCTCACCACCGACAGGGGGGAGTGAAAAACTGTTTTTT

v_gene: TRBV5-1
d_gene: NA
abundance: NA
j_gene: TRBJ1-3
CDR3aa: CASSLGDTIYF
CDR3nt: TGCGCCAGCAGCTTGGGAGACACCATATATTTT

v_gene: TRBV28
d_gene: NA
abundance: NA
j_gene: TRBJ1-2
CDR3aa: CASSPGENYGYTF
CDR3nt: TGTGCCAGCAGTCCAGGCGAAAACTATGGCTACACCTTC

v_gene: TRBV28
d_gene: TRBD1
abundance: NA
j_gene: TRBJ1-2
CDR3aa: CASSLSGGVDGYTF
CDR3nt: TGTGCCAGCAGTTTATCAGGGGGCGTGGATGGCTACACCTTC

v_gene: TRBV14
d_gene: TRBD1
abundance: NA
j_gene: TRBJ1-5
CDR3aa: CASSPRQGGMKSNQPQHF
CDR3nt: TGTGCCAGCAGCCCACGACAGGGGGGTATGAAGAGCAATCAGCCCCAGCATTTT

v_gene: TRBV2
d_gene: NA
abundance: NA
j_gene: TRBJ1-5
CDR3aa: CASNVYTINQPQHF
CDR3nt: TGTGCCAGCAATGTATACACTATCAATCAGCCCCAGCATTTT

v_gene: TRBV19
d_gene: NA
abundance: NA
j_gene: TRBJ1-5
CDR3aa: CASSIEAGRSNQPQHF
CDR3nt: TGTGCCAGTAGTATAGAGGCGGGCAGGAGCAATCAGCCCCAGCATTTT

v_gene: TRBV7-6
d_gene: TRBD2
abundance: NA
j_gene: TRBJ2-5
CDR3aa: CASSLGTSGQETQYF
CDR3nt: TGTGCCAGCAGCTTAGGGACTAGCGGCCAAGAGACCCAGTACTTC

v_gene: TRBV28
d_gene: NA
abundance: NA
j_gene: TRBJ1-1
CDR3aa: CASSPRGGGVGTEAFF
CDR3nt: TGTGCCAGCAGCCCCAGAGGGGGGGGCGTTGGCACTGAAGCTTTCTTT

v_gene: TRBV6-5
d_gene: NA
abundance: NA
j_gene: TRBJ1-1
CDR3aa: CASWRVNTEAFF
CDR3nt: TGTGCCAGCTGGCGGGTGAACACTGAAGCTTTCTTT

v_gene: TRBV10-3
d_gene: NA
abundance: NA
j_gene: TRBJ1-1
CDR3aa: CAIRNPPGGLNTEAFF
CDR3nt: TGTGCCATCAGGAACCCTCCGGGGGGATTGAACACTGAAGCTTTCTTT

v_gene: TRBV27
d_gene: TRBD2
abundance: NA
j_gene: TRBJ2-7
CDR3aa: CASSFTASGMNSYEQYF
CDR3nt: TGTGCCAGCAGTTTTACGGCTAGCGGGATGAATAGCTACGAGCAGTACTTC

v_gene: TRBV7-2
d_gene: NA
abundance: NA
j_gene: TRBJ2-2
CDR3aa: CASSLSWEAGELFF
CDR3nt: TGTGCCAGCAGCTTATCTTGGGAGGCCGGGGAGCTGTTTTTT